This TCR beta chain was profiled in a study of cytomegalovirus exposure and HLA in healthy donors. Overall study context: Some 85 million unique TCRs, all from HLA-typed donors, were included in an early release of the data.

The primer mix had 60 Vbeta and 13 Jbeta primers. Assay: immunoSEQ multiplex PCR; the TCRdb copy retains only in-frame clones and omits some. This table holds approximately 80,000 clones, 65% to 75% found once. The CDR3 loop spans 14 amino acids. Germline values: CDR1 LNHDA, CDR2 SQIVND (reference sequence). V lost 1 base and J 5 bases, leaving 12 bases between the germline ends. General study findings and limits: Follow-up analysis found HLA locus-dependent TCR association rates, highest for DRB1 and lowest for HLA-C. Usually a TCR sequence was rare, but some public TCRs were found in many donors. TCR beta sequences reportedly predicted the HLA-A and HLA-B alleles of most subjects accurately.

Notes on this clone: Its specificity is unknown.

Material for sequencing was PBMCs. The gene calls are TRBV19 and TRBJ2-7, with D perhaps matching TRBD1 (5 bases). The sequence derives from a man in his sixties in good health and CMV-seronegative. CDR3 sequence reads: CASSIGQGVHEQYF. In nucleotides, the CDR3 is TGTGCCAGTAGTATAGGGCAGGGCGTCCACGAGCAGTACTTC.